Below, 30 T cell receptor beta chains from the same sample are listed, as sequenced in a study of shared clonotypes between healthy human individuals. Repertoires were generated with immunoSEQ multiplex PCR, while TCRdb's copy carries only in-frame clones and drops some. The sample lists fewer than 1.4 million clones, about 84% seen once, with 0.6% to 0.75% in the top ten. The sequencing input was memory CD4+ T cells from PBMCs. The subset is: CD45RA-negative fraction. Receptors were obtained from a man between 18 and 35 years old in good health. Some clones in this sample may be carry-over from other donors' samples.

This clone was observed a single time. CDR3 coding DNA: TGTGCCAGCAGCTCCCTAGGAGCGGTTACCTACAATGAGCAGTTCTTC. This gives the protein CASSSLGAVTYNEQFF. V and J are TRBV11-2 and TRBJ2-1; a possible D gene is TRBD2 (5 bases). Trimming took off 4 bases at V and 2 bases at J, with 15 bases between the two ends. The CDR3 totals 16 residues. Per the germline V gene, CDR1 is SGHAT and CDR2 is FQNNGV.

The chain joins TRBV28 to TRBJ2-5; a possible D gene is TRBD1 (5 bases). This CDR3 is built from 14 residues. The germline CDR1 and CDR2 sequences are MDHEN and SYDVKM. Trimming took 4 bases from V and 1 from J, leaving 10 bases between them. The CDR3 nucleotides are TGTGCCAGCAGTTCAAGCCAGGGCCAAGAGACCCAGTACTTC. It translates to CASSSSQGQETQYF.

The rearrangement uses TRBV2 and TRBJ2-6; 8 positions match TRBD1. The CDR3 covers 12 residues. After removal of 5 bases from V and 14 bases from J, the junction contained 5 bases not matched to a gene. Germline V gene sequence: CDR1 SNHLY, CDR2 FYNNEI. Here the CDR3 reads CASSLGQGLLTF. The CDR3 bases are TGTGCCAGCAGTCTTGGACAGGGACTCCTGACTTTC.

The genes are TRBV28 and TRBJ2-5, with 7 bases lining up with TRBD2. Germline CDR1 MDHEN, CDR2 SYDVKM. This CDR3 comprises 13 residues. V lost 7 bases to trimming and J lost 2 bases; unmatched junction nucleotides: 4. CDR3 sequence reads: CASTWGGQETQYF. The CDR3 DNA reads TGTGCCAGCACGTGGGGGGGGCAAGAGACCCAGTACTTC.

CDR3 protein: CASSVAGKGSEQYF. In nucleotides, the CDR3 is TGTGCCAGCAGCGTAGCTGGAAAGGGGTCCGAGCAGTACTTC. The chain employs TRBV9 and TRBJ2-7; perhaps TRBD1 as D (5 bases). Germline CDR1 SGDLS, CDR2 YYNGEE. V gave up 0 bases and J gave up 6 bases, with 13 bases separating them. The CDR3 has 14 amino acids.

In its sample, this clone was seen once. The chain couples TRBV5-1 to TRBJ2-7, with D perhaps matching TRBD2 (6 bases). The germline V and J ends were trimmed by 4 bases and 7 bases, with 15 bases remaining between them. CDR1 is SGHRS and CDR2 is YFSETQ in the germline V gene. This CDR3 is built from 13 residues. The CDR3 DNA follows: TGCGCCAGCAGCGGAGGGGCCGGTAGGGAGCAGTACTTC. Translation gives CASSGGAGREQYF.

The V and J genes are TRBV27 and TRBJ2-5; D is perhaps TRBD1 or TRBD2 (5 bases each). From germline, CDR1 is MNHEY and CDR2 SMNVEV (reference sequence). The ends were cut back, 5 bases at V and 9 bases at J, with 19 bases in the middle. CDR3 length: 14 residues. CDR3 in DNA: TGTGCCAGCAGTCCCGAGGGACCACAACGGGCCCAGTACTTC. Encoded protein: CASSPEGPQRAQYF.

Notes on this clone: The identical CDR3 is also encoded by other nucleotide sequences in the sample. The chain recombines TRBV5-4 with TRBJ1-1; D gene uncertain. Per the germline V gene, CDR1 is SGHNT and CDR2 is YYREEE (reference sequence). The CDR3 covers 14 residues. The germline V and J ends were trimmed by 4 bases and 5 bases, with 15 bases remaining between them. CDR3 in DNA: TGTGCCAGCAGCCTGTCTCAGACGAATACTGAAGCTTTCTTT. Translating gives CASSLSQTNTEAFF. The entire variable domain, with the rest obtained from reference TRBV5-4 and TRBJ1-1, is as follows: ETGVTQSPTHLIKTRGQQVTLRCSSQSGHNTVSWYQQALGQGPQFIFQYYREEENGRGNFPPRFSGLQFPNYSSELNVNALELDDSALYLCASSLSQTNTEAFFGQGTRLTVV.

The chain combines TRBV5-1 with TRBJ1-4, with 7 bases lining up with TRBD1. V lost 0 bases, J lost 2 bases, and 1 base stayed unmatched. CDR1 and CDR2 (germline): SGHRS, YFSETQ. CDR3 length: 15 amino acids. The CDR3 reads CASSLEGQTNEKLFF. In DNA, the CDR3 is TGCGCCAGCAGCTTGGAGGGACAGACTAATGAAAAACTGTTTTTT.

Comments on this clone: This CDR3 is also generated by other DNA sequences in the sample. The chain is built from TRBV30 and TRBJ1-1; D is possibly TRBD1 (6 bases). Trimming removed 5 bases from V and 1 base from J, with 8 bases in between. The CDR3 covers 12 residues. Germline CDR1 and CDR2: GTSNPN and SVGIG (reference sequence). CDR3: CAWARGNTEAFF. Here the CDR3 DNA reads TGTGCCTGGGCCAGGGGGAACACTGAAGCTTTCTTT. The whole variable domain, filled in from reference TRBV30 and TRBJ1-1, reads SQTIHQWPATLVQPVGSPLSLECTVEGTSNPNLYWYRQAAGRGLQLLFYSVGIGQISSEVPQNLSASRPQDRQFILSSKKLLLSDSGFYLCAWARGNTEAFFGQGTRLTVV.

The chain carries TRBV6-5 and TRBJ2-2; a possible D gene is TRBD1 (5 bases). V gave up 6 bases and J gave up 8 bases, with 10 bases separating them. Per germline, CDR1 MNHEY and CDR2 SVGAGI. The CDR3 is made up of 12 amino acids. The CDR3 loop reads CASSYRQGELFF. DNA of the CDR3: TGTGCCAGCAGCTACAGACAGGGGGAGCTGTTTTTT.

This chain uses TRBV29-1 with TRBJ2-5; TRBD2 matches at 15 bases. V gave up 7 bases and J gave up 6 bases; unmatched junction bases: 3. Germline V gene data show CDR1 as SQVTM and CDR2 as ANQGSEA. CDR3 length equals 13 residues. The CDR3 nucleotides read TGCAGCGGCGGGACTAGCGGGAGGAAGACCCAGTACTTC. Translating gives CSGGTSGRKTQYF. Full variable domain (remainder filled in from reference TRBV29-1 and TRBJ2-5): SAVISQKPSRDICQRGTSLTIQCQVDSQVTMMFWYRQQPGQSLTLIATANQGSEATYESGFVIDKFPISRPNLTFSTLTVSNMSPEDSSIYLCSGGTSGRKTQYFGPGTRLLVL.

The rearrangement uses TRBV5-1 and TRBJ2-1; the match to TRBD1 covers 10 bases. The junction had 7 bases not matched to a gene; V was cut back by 1 base and J by 9 bases. Germline V gene lookup returns CDR1 SGHRS and CDR2 YFSETQ. The CDR3 length is 15 residues. The CDR3 is CASSLSGTGEGEQFF. The CDR3 bases are TGCGCCAGCAGCTTGTCCGGGACAGGGGAAGGTGAGCAGTTCTTC.

The rearrangement joins TRBV5-1 to TRBJ2-3; unclear D gene. Trimming left V 7 bases short and J 2 bases short, with 14 bases between. Germline CDR1 and CDR2: SGHRS and YFSETQ. The CDR3 sequence is 14 residues long. This chain's CDR3 is CASALYGPTDTQYF. The CDR3 nucleotides are TGCGCCAGCGCGTTATACGGCCCCACAGATACGCAGTATTTT.

Comments on this clone: This may be a read error: a much more frequent sequence differs by one nucleotide. V gene TRBV29-1 combines with J gene TRBJ2-7; D is undetermined. This CDR3 comprises 13 residues. Trimming left V 5 bases short and J 2 bases short, with 13 bases between. Per the germline V gene, CDR1 is SQVTM and CDR2 is ANQGSEA. The CDR3 bases are TGCAGCGTTCCCCACGGGCAGACCTACGAGCAGTACTTC. It specifies CSVPHGQTYEQYF.

The chain joins TRBV27 to TRBJ2-7; tentative D call: TRBD2 (6 bases). The V gene's germline CDR1 is MNHEY and CDR2 SMNVEV (reference sequence). V was pared by 2 bases and J by 2 bases, with 10 bases between. The CDR3 spans 14 residues. CDR3 residues: CASSLAGLPYEQYF. The CDR3 DNA sequence: TGTGCCAGCAGTTTAGCGGGGCTACCCTACGAGCAGTACTTC.

This clone was seen just once. The chain couples TRBV28 to TRBJ2-3; weak D call: TRBD2 (5 bases). Trimming removed 6 bases at V and 0 bases at J, with 16 bases between. The CDR3 covers 16 residues. Germline V gives CDR1 MDHEN, CDR2 SYDVKM. CDR3 bases: TGTGCCAGCAGAAACTTGCGGGTGACTAGCACAGATACGCAGTATTTT. This sequence encodes CASRNLRVTSTDTQYF.

Notes on this clone: Other DNA sequences in this sample translate to the same CDR3. The gene calls are TRBV7-2 and TRBJ1-5; D unclear. This CDR3 has 13 amino acids. Germline V gene data show CDR1 as SGHTA and CDR2 as FQGNSA. The ends were cut back, 1 base at V and 5 bases at J, with 6 bases in the middle. This chain's CDR3 is CASSLVGDQPQHF. Written as DNA, the CDR3 is TGTGCCAGCAGCTTAGTGGGCGATCAGCCCCAGCATTTT.

The chain has TRBV9 and TRBJ2-7, with 7 bases aligning to TRBD1. The ends lost 6 bases at V and 4 bases at J; junction bases unmatched: 10. CDR3 length equals 14 residues. CDR1 SGDLS and CDR2 YYNGEE come from the germline V gene. The CDR3, as DNA: TGTGCCAGCAACCCGAGTGACAGGGCATACGAGCAGTACTTC. Translated: CASNPSDRAYEQYF.

In its sample, this clone was seen once. The V call is TRBV7-2, the J call TRBJ2-2; D unresolved. The V gene's germline CDR1 is SGHTA and CDR2 FQGNSA. The germline V and J ends were trimmed by 0 bases and 5 bases, with 10 bases remaining between them. The CDR3 loop spans 15 amino acids. The DNA of the CDR3 is TGTGCCAGCAGCTTAGCGGCCAGGAGAACCGGGGAGCTGTTTTTT. Its translation: CASSLAARRTGELFF.

The chain employs TRBV5-1 and TRBJ2-1; D is unclear. This CDR3 region has 13 residues. Trimming cost V 0 bases and J 9 bases, with 10 bases left between them. The V gene's germline CDR1 is SGHRS and CDR2 YFSETQ. The CDR3 DNA is TGCGCCAGCAGCTTGGCTATAGGTGGTGAGCAGTTCTTC. It translates to CASSLAIGGEQFF.

V gene TRBV28 combines with J gene TRBJ1-2, with unresolved D. V lost 7 bases, J lost 6 bases, and 12 bases lay in between. The CDR3 runs to 12 residues. Germline V CDR1 and CDR2: MDHEN, SYDVKM. The chain's CDR3 is CASISVEDGYTF. Here the CDR3 DNA reads TGTGCCAGCATATCCGTCGAGGATGGCTACACCTTC.

The chain recombines TRBV7-3 with TRBJ2-1; 10 bases map to TRBD1. CDR3 length: 16 amino acids. Per germline, CDR1 SGHTA and CDR2 FQGTGA. Losses at the gene ends were 2 bases for V and 4 bases for J; bases not matched to a gene: 5. The CDR3 DNA follows: TGTGCCAGCAGCTTATACGGGACAGGGGTATACAATGAGCAGTTCTTC. This translates into CASSLYGTGVYNEQFF.

Regarding this clone: In the same sample, other DNA sequences code for this CDR3. The chain joins TRBV19 to TRBJ1-1; 7 bases fit TRBD1. Trimming cost V 3 bases and J 5 bases; bases outside gene matches: 0. Germline loops: CDR1 LNHDA, CDR2 SQIVND (reference sequence). There are 12 residues in the CDR3. CDR3 amino acids: CASSIRGTEAFF. As DNA, the CDR3 is TGTGCCAGTAGTATCAGGGGGACTGAAGCTTTCTTT.

The gene calls are TRBV25-1 and TRBJ1-1; TRBD1 aligns across 8 bases. Germline lookup yields CDR1 MGHDK and CDR2 SYGVNS. This CDR3 is built from 14 residues. After removal of 6 bases from V and 3 bases from J, the junction contained 6 bases not matched to a gene. CDR3 sequence (DNA): TGTGCCAGCAGCGACAGGGGAGGGGACACTGAAGCTTTCTTT. Translating gives CASSDRGGDTEAFF.

The chain combines TRBV5-1 with TRBJ1-5; TRBD1 is a possible D gene (6 bases). Germline CDR1 is SGHRS and CDR2 is YFSETQ. CDR3 length: 14 amino acids. The V end was cut by 4 bases, the J end by 11 bases, with 19 bases between. The CDR3 spells CASSPSGDTAAQHF. DNA for the CDR3: TGCGCCAGCAGCCCGTCAGGGGACACCGCGGCCCAGCATTTT.

The chain is built from TRBV19 and TRBJ1-4; 8 positions agree with TRBD1. CDR3 size: 14 residues. J was trimmed by 3 bases and V by 4 bases; bases with no gene match: 1. CDR1 and CDR2 (germline): LNHDA, SQIVND (reference sequence). The CDR3 here is CASSNRGSNEKLFF. The DNA for the CDR3 is TGTGCCAGTAGTAACAGGGGGTCTAATGAAAAACTGTTTTTT.

The chain recombines TRBV7-8 with TRBJ1-2; D unclear. Trimming shortened V by 8 bases and J by 1 base, and 11 bases separated the two germline ends. CDR1 is SGHVS and CDR2 is FQNEAQ in the germline V gene. This CDR3 is 13 amino acids long. The CDR3 DNA reads as TGTGCCAGCGGGAAGGAGATTAACTATGGCTACACCTTC. The encoded protein is CASGKEINYGYTF.

The DNA for the CDR3 is TGTGCCATCAGTGGGGGTCTTATGGGAGGCTACACCTTC. It translates to CAISGGLMGGYTF. This sequence joins TRBV10-3 and TRBJ1-2; D remains ambiguous. Trimming cost V 4 bases and J 8 bases, with 14 bases left between them. The germline V gene has CDR1 ENHRY and CDR2 SYGVKD. This CDR3 has 13 residues.

The rearrangement uses TRBV27 and TRBJ2-2; 10 bases agree with TRBD1. The germline V gene has CDR1 MNHEY and CDR2 SMNVEV (reference sequence). This CDR3 is built from 17 residues. V was pared by 5 bases and J by 6 bases, with 12 bases of the junction left unmatched. CDR3 sequence (DNA): TGTGCCAGCAGTGAACTAAGGACAGGGGGTGGCTCCGGGGAGCTGTTTTTT. Translation gives CASSELRTGGGSGELFF.